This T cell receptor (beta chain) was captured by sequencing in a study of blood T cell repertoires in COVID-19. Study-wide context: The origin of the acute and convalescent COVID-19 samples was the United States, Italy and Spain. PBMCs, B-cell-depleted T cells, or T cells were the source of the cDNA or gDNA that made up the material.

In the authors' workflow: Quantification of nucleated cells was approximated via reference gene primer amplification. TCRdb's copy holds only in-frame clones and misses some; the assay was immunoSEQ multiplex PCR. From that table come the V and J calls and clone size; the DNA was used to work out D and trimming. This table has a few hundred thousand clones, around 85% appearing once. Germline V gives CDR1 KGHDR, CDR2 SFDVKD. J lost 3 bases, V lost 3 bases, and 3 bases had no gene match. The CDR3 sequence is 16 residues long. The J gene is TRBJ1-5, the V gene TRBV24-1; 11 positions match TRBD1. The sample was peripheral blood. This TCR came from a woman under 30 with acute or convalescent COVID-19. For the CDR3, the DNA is TGTGCCACCAGTGATGGGACAGGGGGTGACAATCAGCCCCAGCATTTT. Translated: CATSDGTGGDNQPQHF.